Following are 8 T cell receptor beta chains from one sample sequenced in a study of post-analysis software for immune sequencing data. Study-level findings and limits: TRBV5-6, TRBV5-1 and TRBV20-1 were among roughly five TRBV segments more frequent in patients than controls.

No antigen has been assigned to these receptors. Presence of unique molecular identifiers characterized the TCR beta cDNA libraries. One entry per CDR3 protein, called by TCRdb with MiXCR from the PCR reads. This sample has about 810,000 distinct CDR3 sequences, with about 57% found just once. Source material: blood. The receptors shown here come from a girl under 18 with multiple sclerosis.

The sample holds a few counts of this clonotype. J is TRBJ2-6 and V is TRBV7-2; possible D gene TRBD1, 5 bases. Deletions cut 7 bases from V and 5 bases from J, with 15 bases between. The CDR3 has 15 residues. Germline values: CDR1 SGHTA, CDR2 FQGNSA. The CDR3 here is CASTTSQGRANVLTF. The CDR3 DNA is TGTGCCAGCACCACGTCCCAGGGAAGGGCCAACGTCCTGACTTTC.

This clonotype was counted a single time. The CDR3 protein is CSVGNSQPQHF. CDR3 nucleotides: TGCAGCGTGGGAAATAGTCAGCCCCAGCATTTT. The gene calls are TRBV29-1 and TRBJ1-5; D is unclear. The CDR3 is made up of 11 amino acids. Germline values: CDR1 SQVTM, CDR2 ANQGSEA. The V end lost 6 bases, the J end lost 6 bases, and 9 bases lay between the germline ends.

This clonotype was detected only a few times. V is TRBV9 and J is TRBJ1-2; 8 bases align to TRBD1. The CDR3 runs 14 residues. Germline-derived CDR1 and CDR2 are SGDLS and YYNGEE. V was clipped by 3 bases and J by 4 bases; unmatched bases: 5. DNA of the CDR3: TGTGCCAGCAGCGCCGGACAGGGCCTCTATGGCTACACCTTC. Its translation: CASSAGQGLYGYTF.

The V gene is TRBV7-8, the J gene TRBJ2-5; maybe TRBD2 (6 bases). The DNA end is a closer match to TRBJ2-7, so the J assignment may be wrong. The CDR3 is 18 residues long. The germline CDR1 and CDR2 sequences are SGHVS and FQNEAQ. CDR3 nucleotide sequence: TGTGCCAGCAGCGTTAGGGCTGGGCTAGCGCTACTCAACTACGAGCAGTACTTC. Its translation is CASSVRAGLALLNYEQYF.

This clonotype appeared a single time. This sequence joins TRBV10-3 and TRBJ2-1; tentatively, D is TRBD1 (7 bases). CDR1 and CDR2 (germline): ENHRY, SYGVKD. The CDR3 is 14 residues long. Between the trimmed V and J ends, which lost 5 bases and 7 bases, there was a span of 15 bases. CDR3 in DNA: TGTGCCATCAGTTTGGAGGGGGCCACAAATGAGCAGTTCTTC. It yields the protein CAISLEGATNEQFF.

The rearrangement links TRBV6-1 to TRBJ2-7; D is unclear. There are 14 residues in the CDR3. Deletions cut 2 bases from V and 3 bases from J, with 11 bases between. CDR1 is MNHNS and CDR2 is SASEGT in the germline V gene. The CDR3 loop is CASSERQVFYEQYF. The CDR3 DNA is TGTGCCAGCAGTGAACGCCAGGTCTTCTACGAGCAGTACTTC.

This clonotype turned up a few times. The V and J genes are TRBV7-9 and TRBJ1-2; the D gene is possibly TRBD1 (6 bases). CDR3 length: 14 amino acids. The V end was cut by 5 bases, the J end by 6 bases, with 16 bases between. In germline, CDR1 is SEHNR, CDR2 FQNEAQ (reference sequence). DNA for the CDR3: TGTGCCAGCAGCCACAAGGGCGGGGGCGATGGCTACACCTTC. Protein sequence: CASSHKGGGDGYTF. Together with reference TRBV7-9 and TRBJ1-2, the CDR3 gives the full variable domain: DTGVSQNPRHKITKRGQNVTFRCDPISEHNRLYWYRQTLGQGPEFLTYFQNEAQLEKSRLLSDRFSAERPKGSFSTLEIQRTEQGDSAMYLCASSHKGGGDGYTFGSGTRLTVV.

This clonotype was found a few times. The chain combines TRBV20-1 with TRBJ2-5, with 11 bases that match TRBD2. The germline V gene has CDR1 DFQATT and CDR2 SNEGSKA (reference sequence). This CDR3 contains 17 residues. Trimming took 3 bases from V and 2 from J; bases not matched to a gene: 11. The DNA for the CDR3 is TGCAGTGCTAGTGATACTAGCGGGGGTCCCCTTCAAGAGACCCAGTACTTC. Translation: CSASDTSGGPLQETQYF.